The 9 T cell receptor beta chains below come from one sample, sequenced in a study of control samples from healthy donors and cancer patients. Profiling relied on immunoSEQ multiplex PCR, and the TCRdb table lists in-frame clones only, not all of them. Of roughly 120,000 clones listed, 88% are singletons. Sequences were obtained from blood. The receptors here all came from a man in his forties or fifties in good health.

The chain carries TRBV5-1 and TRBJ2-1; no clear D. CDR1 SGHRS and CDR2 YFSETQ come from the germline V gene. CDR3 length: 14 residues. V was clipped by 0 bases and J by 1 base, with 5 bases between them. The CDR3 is CASSLEQSYNEQFF. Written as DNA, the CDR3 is TGCGCCAGCAGCTTGGAACAGTCCTACAATGAGCAGTTCTTC.

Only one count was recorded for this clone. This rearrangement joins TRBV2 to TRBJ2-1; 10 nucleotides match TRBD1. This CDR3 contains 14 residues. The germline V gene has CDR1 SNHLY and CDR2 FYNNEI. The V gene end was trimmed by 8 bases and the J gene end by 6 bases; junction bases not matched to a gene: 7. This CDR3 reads CASETGGQLNEQFF. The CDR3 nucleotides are TGTGCCAGCGAGACAGGGGGCCAGCTCAATGAGCAGTTCTTC. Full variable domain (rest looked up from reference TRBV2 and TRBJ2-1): EPEVTQTPSHQVTQMGQEVILRCVPISNHLYFYWYRQILGQKVEFLVSFYNNEISEKSEIFDDQFSVERPDGSNFTLKIRSTKLEDSAMYFCASETGGQLNEQFFGPGTRLTVL.

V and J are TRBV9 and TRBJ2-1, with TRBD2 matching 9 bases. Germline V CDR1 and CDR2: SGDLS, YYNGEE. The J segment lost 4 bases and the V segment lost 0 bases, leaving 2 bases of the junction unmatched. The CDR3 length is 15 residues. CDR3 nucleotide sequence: TGTGCCAGCAGCGTAGACCTAGCGGGATACAATGAGCAGTTCTTC. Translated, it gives CASSVDLAGYNEQFF.

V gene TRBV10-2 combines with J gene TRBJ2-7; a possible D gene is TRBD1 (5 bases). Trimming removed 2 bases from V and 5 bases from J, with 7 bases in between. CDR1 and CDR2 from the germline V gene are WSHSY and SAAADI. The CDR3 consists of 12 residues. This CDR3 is CASSEAGNEQYF. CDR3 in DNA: TGCGCCAGCAGTGAGGCAGGGAACGAGCAGTACTTC.

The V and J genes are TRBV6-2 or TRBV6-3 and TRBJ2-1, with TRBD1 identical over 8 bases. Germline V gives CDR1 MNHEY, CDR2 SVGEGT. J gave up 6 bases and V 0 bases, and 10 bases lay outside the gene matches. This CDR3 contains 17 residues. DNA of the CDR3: TGTGCCAGCAGTTACTCGAAGGGGACAGGTAATGTCAATGAGCAGTTCTTC. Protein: CASSYSKGTGNVNEQFF.

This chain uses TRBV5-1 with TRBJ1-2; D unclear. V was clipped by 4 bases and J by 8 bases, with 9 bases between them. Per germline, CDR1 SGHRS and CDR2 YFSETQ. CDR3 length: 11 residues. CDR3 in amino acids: CASSLAGGYTF. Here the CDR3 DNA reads TGCGCCAGCAGCCTTGCGGGAGGCTACACCTTC.

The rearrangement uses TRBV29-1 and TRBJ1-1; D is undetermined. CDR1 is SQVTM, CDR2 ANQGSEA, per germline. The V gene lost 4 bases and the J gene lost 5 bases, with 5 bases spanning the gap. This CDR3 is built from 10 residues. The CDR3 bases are TGCAGCGTTGGGAGGACTGAAGCTTTCTTT. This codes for CSVGRTEAFF.

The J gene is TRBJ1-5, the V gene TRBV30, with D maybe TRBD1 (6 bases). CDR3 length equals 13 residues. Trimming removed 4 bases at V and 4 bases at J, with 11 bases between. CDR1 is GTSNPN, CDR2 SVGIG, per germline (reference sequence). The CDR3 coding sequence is TGTGCCTGGACAAATCAGGGGAATCAGCCCCAGCATTTT. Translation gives CAWTNQGNQPQHF.

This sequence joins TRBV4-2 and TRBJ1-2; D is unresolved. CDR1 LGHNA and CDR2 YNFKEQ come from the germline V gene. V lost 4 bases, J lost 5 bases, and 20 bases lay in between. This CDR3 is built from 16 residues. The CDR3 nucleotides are TGTGCCAGCAGCCCGCAGACCGGTTTAACTCTTTATGGCTACACCTTC. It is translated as CASSPQTGLTLYGYTF.